This T cell receptor beta chain was captured in a study of blood T cells in healthy people across ages. Study-wide findings and caveats: Diversity was higher, and naive CD4+ cells more numerous, in long-lived donors than in aged donors.

The sample, around 10 milliliters of peripheral blood, was drawn from each donor. Next came a second PCR, run for about 6 to 12 cycles, which used a sample-barcoded 5' primer along with a J-beta primer mix. TCRdb used MiXCR to reprocess the 5' RACE reads, holding one entry per CDR3 protein. The table has 1.5 million to 2 million distinct CDR3 sequences, roughly 32% seen once. This clonotype was detected only a few times. As yet, its antigen is unknown. The germline V gene has CDR1 SSHAT and CDR2 FNYEAQ (reference sequence). V lost 1 base and J 6 bases, leaving 10 bases between the germline ends. There are 14 residues in the CDR3.

Sequencing was done on a sample of blood. This chain connects TRBV7-7 to TRBJ2-1, with D unclear. The clonotype originates from a woman aged 25 to 39 in good health. CDR3 in amino acids: CASSLGPATNEQFF. The CDR3 nucleotides are TGTGCCAGCAGCTTAGGGCCAGCCACCAATGAGCAGTTCTTC.